What follows is one TCR beta chain and its context. This clone was seen only a few times. Its binding antigen is unknown. No much larger clone is present one base from it, and per-base qualities are unavailable. TCRbeta CDR3 regions were amplified from genomic DNA using the immunoSEQ Assay, a bias-controlled multiplex PCR. Processing in the source paper ran as follows. Nucleated cell counts per sample were estimated from amplification of reference gene primers within the assay. To quantify the absolute abundance of each unique TCRbeta CDR3 rearrangement, sequence reads were collapsed and filtered. For each sample, productive Simpson clonality was calculated as the square root of Simpson's diversity index over productive rearrangements. TCRdb took this table from immuneACCESS and kept in-frame rearrangements with V and J called. Such tables lack part of the clones; where checked against another copy, unresolved V genes explain under half of the gap, and the rest is unexplained. That table gives V, J and clone size, and the DNA gave D and trimming. In all, the sample holds over 130,000 clones, and approximately 89% of those were seen once. Of the sample, roughly 30% falls within the top ten clones.

These data belong to a study of blood T cell repertoires in COVID-19 (dated by TCRdb to the early 2020s). With regard to the full study: Samples covering the acute and convalescent phases of COVID-19 were provided by collaborators in the United States, Italy and Spain. The material from the prospective study consisted of cDNA or gDNA derived from T cells, B-cell-depleted T cells, or PBMCs. Subjects who had been exposed to COVID-19, were actively infected with it, or had recovered from it provided the deeply sampled blood TCRbeta repertoires that made up the dataset. The repertoires were released in a freely available public database meant as a resource for research on the immune response to SARS-CoV-2. Samples came from the ongoing ImmuneRACE study (first 160 participants) plus 1,254 subjects from 6 global collaborators. A de-identified subject ID, COVID-19 status, age in years and sex were almost always included in the sample metadata. Where available, HLA class I and class II types were taken from metadata supplied by the sample provider and were not determined by assay-based typing.

Overall study results and their limits: Clinical and demographic metadata were provided uncurated, with the amount varying by source and participant.

According to the germline V gene, CDR1 reads SGHRS and CDR2 reads YFSETQ. V is clipped by 4 bases and J by 0 bases, and the sequence between their germline boundaries is 20 bases long. The CDR3 sequence holds 18 residues, the cysteine and phenylalanine included. Solely the CDR3 DNA is kept, with 54 bases framed from the first base. Whole blood was collected in K2EDTA tubes by collaborating institutions according to the institutions' own protocols. For TCRbeta analysis, collaborator samples were shipped as frozen whole blood, as isolated PBMCs, or as DNA extracted from either sample type. Sample: peripheral blood. The rearranged chain carries TRBV5-1 and TRBJ1-5; the D gene is possibly TRBD1, with 6 bases matching. The TCR originated in a human donor in a cohort sampled during active COVID-19. The CDR3 reads CASSVTGHPKDSNQPQHF. The nucleotides are TGCGCCAGCAGCGTCACGGGACACCCCAAAGATAGCAATCAGCCCCAGCATTTT.